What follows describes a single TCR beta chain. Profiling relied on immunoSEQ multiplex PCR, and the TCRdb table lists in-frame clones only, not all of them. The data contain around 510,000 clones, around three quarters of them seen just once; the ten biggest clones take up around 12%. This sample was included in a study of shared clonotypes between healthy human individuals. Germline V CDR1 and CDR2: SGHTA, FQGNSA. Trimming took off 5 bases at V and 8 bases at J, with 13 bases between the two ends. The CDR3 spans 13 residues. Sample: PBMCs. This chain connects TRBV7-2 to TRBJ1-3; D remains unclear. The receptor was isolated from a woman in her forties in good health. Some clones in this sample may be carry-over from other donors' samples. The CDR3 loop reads CASSLPGRDTIYF. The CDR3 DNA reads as TGTGCCAGCAGCCTTCCTGGGCGGGACACCATATATTTT.